This record covers a single T cell receptor beta chain. Antigen: not known. The source of the sample is a study of cytomegalovirus exposure and HLA in healthy donors. Overall study results and limits: A later analysis appeared to link common viral pathogens to several of the most significant clusters.

This PCR relied on a set of 60 Vbeta primers and 13 Jbeta primers. Clones were sequenced by immunoSEQ multiplex PCR, and TCRdb holds only the in-frame ones, with some missing. The table records 110,000 or so clones, over 75% of them present only once. V dropped 0 bases and J dropped 9; count of bases not matched to a gene: 5. In germline, CDR1 is MNHEY, CDR2 SVGAGI. The CDR3 runs 15 residues. The origin of this receptor is a young woman in good health and CMV-seronegative. V usage is TRBV6-5 and J usage is TRBJ1-5; 10 positions agree with TRBD1. Sequenced input: PBMCs. DNA for the CDR3: TGTGCCAGCAGTTACTCAGACAGGGGGCTGGGGCCCCAGCATTTT. Amino acids: CASSYSDRGLGPQHF.